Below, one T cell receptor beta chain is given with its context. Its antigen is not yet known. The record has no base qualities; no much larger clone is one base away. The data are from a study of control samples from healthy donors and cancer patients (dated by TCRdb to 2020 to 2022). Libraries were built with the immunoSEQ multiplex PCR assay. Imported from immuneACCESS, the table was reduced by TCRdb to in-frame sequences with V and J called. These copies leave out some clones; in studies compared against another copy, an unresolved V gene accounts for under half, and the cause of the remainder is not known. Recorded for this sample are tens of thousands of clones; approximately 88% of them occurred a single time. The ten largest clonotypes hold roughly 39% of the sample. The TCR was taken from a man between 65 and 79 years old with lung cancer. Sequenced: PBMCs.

The nucleotides are TGTGCCTGGATTCAGACTGAAGCTTTCTTT. Its product reads: CAWIQTEAFF. This receptor chain uses TRBV30 and TRBJ1-1; no confident D gene assignment can be made. Taken from the germline V gene (reference sequence), the CDR1 and CDR2 loops are GTSNPN and SVGIG. Relative to germline, V is 4 bases shorter and J is 5 bases shorter, with 5 bases between their ends. The CDR3 numbers 10 residues from cysteine through phenylalanine. The DNA shown is the 30-base CDR3, in frame from base 1.